Listed below are T cell receptor beta chains from one sample, sequenced in a study of Ad26.COV2.S vaccination and SARS-CoV-2 variants. Libraries were prepared by immunoSEQ multiplex PCR; TCRdb keeps only in-frame clonotypes and omits some of them. The table lists hundreds of thousands of clones, about 90% of them singletons. The sequenced sample was peripheral blood, obtained in a trial of Ad26.COV2.S vaccine versus placebo. The receptors originated from a person between 18 and 65 years old who received the Ad26.COV2.S COVID-19 vaccine or a placebo. The CDR3 runs from the conserved cysteine through the conserved F or W. A D gene is named only where the DNA matches it firmly. Clone size is given for some rows only: seen once, a few or many times, or a class if the clone is expanded.

J: TRBJ2-7
V: TRBV5-4
size: .
D: .
CDR3: CASSPWTASSYEQYF
DNA: TGTGCCAGCAGCCCCTGGACAGCGAGCTCCTACGAGCAGTACTTC

J: TRBJ2-2
V: TRBV19
size: .
D: TRBD2
CDR3: CASSRELAGANTGELFF
DNA: TGTGCCAGTAGTAGAGAATTAGCGGGGGCGAACACCGGGGAGCTGTTTTTT

J: TRBJ1-4
V: TRBV19
size: .
D: .
CDR3: CASRERGATNEKLFF
DNA: TGTGCCAGTAGAGAGAGGGGAGCTACTAATGAAAAACTGTTTTTT

J: TRBJ1-5
V: TRBV30
size: .
D: TRBD1
CDR3: CAWSPGQADQPQHF
DNA: TGTGCCTGGAGCCCCGGACAGGCAGATCAGCCCCAGCATTTT

J: TRBJ2-2
V: TRBV7-6
size: .
D: .
CDR3: CASSLETGANTGELFF
DNA: TGTGCCAGCAGCTTAGAGACGGGGGCGAACACCGGGGAGCTGTTTTTT

J: TRBJ2-5
V: TRBV7-2
size: .
D: .
CDR3: CASSLARGETQYF
DNA: TGTGCCAGCAGCTTAGCCAGGGGAGAGACCCAGTACTTC

J: TRBJ1-3
V: TRBV18
size: once
D: .
CDR3: CASSFDSSSGNTIYF
DNA: TGTGCCAGCTCGTTTGACTCGAGCTCTGGAAACACCATATATTTT

J: TRBJ2-2
V: TRBV24-1
size: .
D: .
CDR3: CATSEAAWGGELFF
DNA: TGTGCCACCAGTGAAGCGGCCTGGGGCGGGGAGCTGTTTTTT

J: TRBJ2-5
V: TRBV5-1
size: .
D: .
CDR3: CASSLNPTGQETQYF
DNA: TGCGCCAGCAGCTTGAATCCAACGGGCCAAGAGACCCAGTACTTC

J: TRBJ1-3
V: TRBV10-2
size: .
D: .
CDR3: CASSEAGSGNTIYF
DNA: TGCGCCAGCAGTGAGGCCGGCTCTGGAAACACCATATATTTT

J: TRBJ2-7
V: TRBV7-2
size: .
D: TRBD2
CDR3: CASSLVGSGFLSYEQYF
DNA: TGTGCCAGCAGCTTAGTGGGTAGCGGGTTTCTCTCCTACGAGCAGTACTTC

J: TRBJ2-1
V: TRBV7-2
size: .
D: .
CDR3: CASSFQPPYNEQFF
DNA: TGTGCCAGCAGCTTTCAGCCCCCGTACAATGAGCAGTTCTTC

J: TRBJ2-5
V: TRBV30
size: .
D: .
CDR3: CAWSETVQETQYF
DNA: TGTGCCTGGAGTGAGACAGTTCAAGAGACCCAGTACTTC

J: TRBJ2-7
V: TRBV6-5
size: once
D: TRBD2
CDR3: CASRTGREGLGEQYF
DNA: TGTGCCAGCAGGACAGGGCGGGAGGGCCTAGGAGAGCAGTACTTC

J: TRBJ1-2
V: TRBV3-1/TRBV3-2
size: .
D: TRBD1
CDR3: CASSQGGQGYGYTF
DNA: TGTGCCAGCAGCCAAGGAGGACAGGGGTATGGCTACACCTTC

J: TRBJ2-3
V: TRBV6-5
size: .
D: .
CDR3: CASSYEAARGTDTQYF
DNA: TGTGCCAGCAGTTACGAGGCGGCCAGAGGCACAGATACGCAGTATTTT

J: TRBJ2-1
V: TRBV19
size: once
D: TRBD2
CDR3: CASTAASGNSYNEQFF
DNA: TGTGCCAGTACCGCGGCTAGCGGGAACTCCTACAATGAGCAGTTCTTC

J: TRBJ1-1
V: TRBV21-1
size: .
D: .
CDR3: CASSKVWGALNTEAFF
DNA: TGTGCCAGCAGCAAAGTCTGGGGGGCCCTGAACACTGAAGCTTTCTTT

J: TRBJ2-2
V: TRBV5-1
size: .
D: .
CDR3: CASSSLGYTGELFF
DNA: TGCGCCAGCAGCTCGCTGGGATACACCGGGGAGCTGTTTTTT

J: TRBJ1-2
V: TRBV21-1
size: .
D: .
CDR3: CASSNYTGAGRGYTF
DNA: TGTGCCAGCAGCAACTATACCGGGGCCGGACGAGGCTACACCTTC

J: TRBJ1-4
V: TRBV7-6
size: .
D: TRBD1
CDR3: CASSSGQGLFTNEKLFF
DNA: TGTGCCAGCAGCTCAGGACAGGGGCTTTTCACTAATGAAAAACTGTTTTTT